This T cell receptor beta chain was identified in a study of shared clonotypes between healthy human individuals. Across the study: Per donor, CD8 memory used one plate, CD8 naive used two, CD4 memory used three and CD4 naive used three.

Per the original data handling: ImmunoSEQ yielded junction-only sequences lacking quality scores, so filtering differed. The table came from immunoSEQ multiplex PCR; TCRdb's copy has only in-frame clones and leaves some out. V and J calls and clone size are as listed in that table; D and trimming were resolved from the DNA. The sample has 550,000 to 700,000 clones; 73% are singletons. Study-wide points: Clonotype sharing across four donors was observed for 4.5% to 6.5% of naive CD4 clonotypes.

Comment on this clone: The antigen is undetermined.

CDR3 length: 14 amino acids. The germline V gene encodes CDR1 MDHEN and CDR2 SYDVKM. J gave up 7 bases and V 4 bases, and 5 bases lay outside the gene matches. The material sequenced was memory CD4+ T cells sorted from blood. The sample's subset: CD45RA-negative fraction. V and J are TRBV28 and TRBJ2-4, with TRBD1 identical over 9 bases. This TCR was recovered from a woman under 40 in good health. CDR3 loop: CASSSGQGRNIQYF. The CDR3, as DNA: TGTGCCAGCAGTTCAGGACAGGGGAGGAACATTCAGTACTTC.